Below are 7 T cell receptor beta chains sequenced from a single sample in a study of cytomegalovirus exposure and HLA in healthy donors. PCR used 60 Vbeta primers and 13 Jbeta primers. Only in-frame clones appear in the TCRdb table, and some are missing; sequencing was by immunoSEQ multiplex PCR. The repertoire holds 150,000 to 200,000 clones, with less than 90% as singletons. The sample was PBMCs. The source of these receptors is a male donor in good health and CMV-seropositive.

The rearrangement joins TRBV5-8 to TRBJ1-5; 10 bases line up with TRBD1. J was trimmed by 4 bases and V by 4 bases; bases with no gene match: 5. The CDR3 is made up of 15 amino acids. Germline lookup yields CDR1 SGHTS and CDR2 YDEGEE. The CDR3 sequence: CASSPTGGGNQPQHF. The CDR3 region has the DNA TGTGCCAGCAGCCCGACAGGGGGCGGTAATCAGCCCCAGCATTTT.

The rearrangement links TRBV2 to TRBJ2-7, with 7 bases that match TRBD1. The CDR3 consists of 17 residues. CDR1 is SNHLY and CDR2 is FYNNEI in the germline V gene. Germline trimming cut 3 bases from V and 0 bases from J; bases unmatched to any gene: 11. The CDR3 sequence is CASSDSRDSQSSYEQYF. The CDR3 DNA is TGTGCCAGCAGTGACTCCCGGGACAGCCAGAGCTCCTACGAGCAGTACTTC.

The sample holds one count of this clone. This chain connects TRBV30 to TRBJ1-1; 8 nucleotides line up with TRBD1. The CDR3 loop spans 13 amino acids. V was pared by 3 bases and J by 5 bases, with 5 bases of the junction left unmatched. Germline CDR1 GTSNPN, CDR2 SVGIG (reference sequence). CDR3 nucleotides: TGTGCCTGGAGGCGGACAGGGAGGACTGAAGCTTTCTTT. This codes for CAWRRTGRTEAFF.

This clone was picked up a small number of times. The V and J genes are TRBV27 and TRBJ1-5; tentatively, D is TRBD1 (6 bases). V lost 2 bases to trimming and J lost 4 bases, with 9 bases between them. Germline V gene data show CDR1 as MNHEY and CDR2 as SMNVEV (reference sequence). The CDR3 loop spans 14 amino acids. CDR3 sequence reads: CASSLNRVNQPQHF. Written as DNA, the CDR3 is TGTGCCAGCAGTTTAAACAGGGTTAATCAGCCCCAGCATTTT.

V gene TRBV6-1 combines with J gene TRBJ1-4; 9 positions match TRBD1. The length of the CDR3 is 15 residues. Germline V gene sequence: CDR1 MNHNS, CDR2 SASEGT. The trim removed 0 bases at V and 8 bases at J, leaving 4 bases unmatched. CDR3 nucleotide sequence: TGTGCCAGCAGTGAAGCCGGGACAGGGAGAGAAAAACTGTTTTTT. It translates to CASSEAGTGREKLFF.

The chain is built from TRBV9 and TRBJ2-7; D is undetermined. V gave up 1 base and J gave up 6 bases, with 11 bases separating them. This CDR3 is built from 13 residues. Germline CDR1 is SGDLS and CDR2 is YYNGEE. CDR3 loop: CASSVSVLGEQYF. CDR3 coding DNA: TGTGCCAGCAGCGTAAGTGTCCTAGGCGAGCAGTACTTC. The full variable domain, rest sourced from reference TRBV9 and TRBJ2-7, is DSGVTQTPKHLITATGQRVTLRCSPRSGDLSVYWYQQSLDQGLQFLIQYYNGEERAKGNILERFSAQQFPDLHSELNLSSLELGDSALYFCASSVSVLGEQYFGPGTRLTVT.

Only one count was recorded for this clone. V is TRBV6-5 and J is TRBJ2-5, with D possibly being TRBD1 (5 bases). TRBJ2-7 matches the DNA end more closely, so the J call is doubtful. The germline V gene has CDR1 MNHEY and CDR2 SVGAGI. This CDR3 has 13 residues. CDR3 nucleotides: TGTGCCAGCCAAAATGGACACTTCTACGAGCAGTACTTC. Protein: CASQNGHFYEQYF.